This T cell receptor (beta chain) stems from a study of shared clonotypes between healthy human individuals. General study points: Owing to a small donor count, the genetic and exposure-history diversity represented was limited. Measured sharing among donors was expected to vary with sequencing depth.

The germline V gene encodes CDR1 SGHTA and CDR2 FQGNSA. There are 14 residues in the CDR3. The J segment lost 9 bases and the V segment lost 4 bases, leaving 9 bases of the junction unmatched. Comments on this clone: Its cognate antigen is unknown.

Only in-frame clones appear in the TCRdb table, and some are missing; sequencing was by immunoSEQ multiplex PCR. The sample has some 1 million clones, about 70% seen once; the top ten hold about 1.5%. The chain joins TRBV7-2 to TRBJ2-7; TRBD2 agrees at 10 bases. The receptor's source is a man between 18 and 29 years old in good health. Source material: memory CD4+ T cells sorted from blood. Subset here: CD45RA-negative fraction. The DNA of the CDR3 is TGTGCCAGCAGCTCAGGACTAGCGGACCCTTTGCAGTACTTC. Its translation is CASSSGLADPLQYF.